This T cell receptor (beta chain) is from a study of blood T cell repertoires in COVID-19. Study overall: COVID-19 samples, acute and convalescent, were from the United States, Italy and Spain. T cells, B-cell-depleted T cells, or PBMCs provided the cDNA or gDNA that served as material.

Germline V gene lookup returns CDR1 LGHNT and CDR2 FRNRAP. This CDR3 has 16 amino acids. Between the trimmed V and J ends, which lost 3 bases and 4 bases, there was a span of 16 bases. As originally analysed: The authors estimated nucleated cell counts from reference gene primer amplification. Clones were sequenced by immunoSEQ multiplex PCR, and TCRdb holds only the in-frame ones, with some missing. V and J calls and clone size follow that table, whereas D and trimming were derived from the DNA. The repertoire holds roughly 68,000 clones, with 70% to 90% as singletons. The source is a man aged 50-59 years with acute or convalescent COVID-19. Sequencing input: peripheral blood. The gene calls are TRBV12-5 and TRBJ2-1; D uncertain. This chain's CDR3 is CASGFAVRESYNEQFF. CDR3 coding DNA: TGTGCTAGTGGTTTCGCGGTCCGAGAATCGTACAATGAGCAGTTCTTC.